A selection of T cell receptor beta chains follows, all from one sample in a study of cytomegalovirus exposure and HLA in healthy donors. Some clones are missing from TCRdb's copy, which holds only in-frame ones; the method was immunoSEQ multiplex PCR. Among about 140,000 clones listed, roughly 76% were seen once. Sequencing was performed on PBMCs. These receptors all stem from a female donor in good health and CMV-seronegative. Both conserved end residues are part of each CDR3. A D gene is named only where the DNA matches it firmly. Rows may omit the clone size; those that give it use once, few, many or a size class.

d_gene: NA
v_gene: TRBV9
abundance: NA
j_gene: TRBJ1-1
CDR3aa: CASSVGGGVGPMNTEAFF
CDR3nt: TGTGCCAGCAGCGTAGGAGGGGGGGTTGGCCCTATGAACACTGAAGCTTTCTTT

d_gene: NA
v_gene: TRBV29-1
abundance: once
j_gene: TRBJ2-2
CDR3aa: CSVVGGIDTGELFF
CDR3nt: TGCAGCGTTGTAGGGGGAATCGACACCGGGGAGCTGTTTTTT

d_gene: NA
v_gene: TRBV5-4
abundance: NA
j_gene: TRBJ2-7
CDR3aa: CASSSGAGSPYEQYF
CDR3nt: TGTGCCAGCAGCTCGGGCGCGGGATCACCCTACGAGCAGTACTTC

d_gene: TRBD2
v_gene: TRBV10-3
abundance: NA
j_gene: TRBJ2-1
CDR3aa: CAISGTSGRSTASYNEQFF
CDR3nt: TGTGCCATCAGTGGTACTAGCGGGAGGTCGACCGCCTCCTACAATGAGCAGTTCTTC

d_gene: TRBD1
v_gene: TRBV6-5
abundance: NA
j_gene: TRBJ1-4
CDR3aa: CASSRLQGAYEKLFF
CDR3nt: TGTGCCAGCAGCCGACTTCAGGGGGCGTACGAAAAACTGTTTTTT

d_gene: NA
v_gene: TRBV2
abundance: few
j_gene: TRBJ2-7
CDR3aa: CASSDPIRGQYF
CDR3nt: TGTGCCAGCAGTGATCCCATCAGGGGGCAGTACTTC

d_gene: NA
v_gene: TRBV13
abundance: NA
j_gene: TRBJ2-7
CDR3aa: CASSRSGPTYEQYF
CDR3nt: TGTGCCAGCAGTAGATCAGGGCCTACCTACGAGCAGTACTTC

d_gene: TRBD2
v_gene: TRBV7-9
abundance: once
j_gene: TRBJ2-3
CDR3aa: CASSKLAGWNTDTQYF
CDR3nt: TGTGCCAGCAGCAAGCTAGCGGGGTGGAACACAGATACGCAGTATTTT

d_gene: NA
v_gene: TRBV5-4
abundance: few
j_gene: TRBJ1-1
CDR3aa: CASSLGASYEAFF
CDR3nt: TGTGCCAGCAGCTTGGGAGCTTCTTATGAAGCTTTCTTT

d_gene: TRBD1
v_gene: TRBV10-3
abundance: few
j_gene: TRBJ1-1
CDR3aa: CAIDRDGTEAFF
CDR3nt: TGTGCCATCGACAGGGATGGGACTGAAGCTTTCTTT

d_gene: TRBD1
v_gene: TRBV5-1
abundance: NA
j_gene: TRBJ1-5
CDR3aa: CASSLEGQVNQPQHF
CDR3nt: TGCGCCAGCAGCTTGGAGGGACAGGTGAATCAGCCCCAGCATTTT

d_gene: NA
v_gene: TRBV11-2
abundance: NA
j_gene: TRBJ2-5
CDR3aa: CASSLGGSAAIQETQYF
CDR3nt: TGTGCCAGCAGCTTAGGTGGCTCAGCGGCAATCCAAGAGACCCAGTACTTC

d_gene: TRBD1
v_gene: TRBV10-1
abundance: NA
j_gene: TRBJ2-7
CDR3aa: CASGTGHYEQYF
CDR3nt: TGCGCCAGCGGGACAGGACACTACGAGCAGTACTTC

d_gene: TRBD1
v_gene: TRBV23-1
abundance: NA
j_gene: TRBJ1-4
CDR3aa: CASSRTRDRGRATNEKLFF
CDR3nt: TGCGCCAGCAGTCGTACCCGGGACAGGGGGCGCGCGACTAATGAAAAACTGTTTTTT

d_gene: TRBD1
v_gene: TRBV2
abundance: NA
j_gene: TRBJ1-5
CDR3aa: CASSDRGGSGNQPQHF
CDR3nt: TGTGCCAGCAGCGACAGGGGTGGTTCTGGCAATCAGCCCCAGCATTTT

d_gene: TRBD1
v_gene: TRBV15
abundance: NA
j_gene: TRBJ2-5
CDR3aa: CATSRDRQGLAVETQYF
CDR3nt: TGTGCCACCAGCAGGGACCGACAGGGTCTGGCGGTGGAGACCCAGTACTTC

d_gene: TRBD1
v_gene: TRBV2
abundance: NA
j_gene: TRBJ2-7
CDR3aa: CASKPTGINRGEQYF
CDR3nt: TGTGCCAGCAAACCGACAGGGATAAACAGGGGCGAGCAGTACTTC

d_gene: NA
v_gene: TRBV4-1
abundance: NA
j_gene: TRBJ1-2
CDR3aa: CASSQDETGLGYTF
CDR3nt: TGCGCCAGCAGCCAAGATGAAACAGGGCTCGGCTACACCTTC

d_gene: TRBD2
v_gene: TRBV27
abundance: NA
j_gene: TRBJ2-1
CDR3aa: CASKKSGLATDNYNEQFF
CDR3nt: TGTGCCAGCAAAAAATCGGGACTAGCGACCGATAATTACAATGAGCAGTTCTTC

d_gene: TRBD1
v_gene: TRBV18
abundance: NA
j_gene: TRBJ1-4
CDR3aa: CASSPGTGHEKLFF
CDR3nt: TGTGCCAGCTCACCAGGGACAGGGCACGAAAAACTGTTTTTT

d_gene: TRBD2
v_gene: TRBV19
abundance: NA
j_gene: TRBJ2-3
CDR3aa: CASSPRLAGGKGDTQYF
CDR3nt: TGTGCCAGTAGTCCCCGACTAGCGGGGGGGAAGGGAGATACGCAGTATTTT

d_gene: TRBD1
v_gene: TRBV10-3
abundance: NA
j_gene: TRBJ1-1
CDR3aa: CAISGDRGNTEAFF
CDR3nt: TGTGCCATCAGTGGCGACAGGGGGAACACTGAAGCTTTCTTT

d_gene: NA
v_gene: TRBV28
abundance: NA
j_gene: TRBJ1-6
CDR3aa: CASSFSGSPLHF
CDR3nt: TGTGCCAGCAGTTTCTCAGGGTCACCCCTCCACTTT

d_gene: NA
v_gene: TRBV6-1
abundance: once
j_gene: TRBJ1-2
CDR3aa: CASSERRGGVQNYGYTF
CDR3nt: TGTGCCAGCAGTGAGCGCAGGGGCGGAGTTCAGAACTATGGCTACACCTTC

d_gene: TRBD2
v_gene: TRBV5-4
abundance: NA
j_gene: TRBJ2-7
CDR3aa: CASSLGPSGRRSYEQYF
CDR3nt: TGTGCCAGCAGCTTGGGGCCTAGCGGGAGGCGCTCCTACGAGCAGTACTTC

d_gene: TRBD1
v_gene: TRBV2
abundance: NA
j_gene: TRBJ1-2
CDR3aa: CASLGDRGREYGYTF
CDR3nt: TGTGCCAGTTTGGGTGACAGGGGGCGCGAATATGGCTACACCTTC

d_gene: TRBD1
v_gene: TRBV5-1
abundance: NA
j_gene: TRBJ2-1
CDR3aa: CASSPGTGVYNEQFF
CDR3nt: TGCGCCAGCAGCCCCGGGACAGGGGTCTACAATGAGCAGTTCTTC

d_gene: TRBD1
v_gene: TRBV6-5
abundance: NA
j_gene: TRBJ1-2
CDR3aa: CASRKPTGVYGYTF
CDR3nt: TGTGCCAGCAGAAAACCAACAGGGGTCTATGGCTACACCTTC

d_gene: NA
v_gene: TRBV28
abundance: NA
j_gene: TRBJ1-2
CDR3aa: CASRRTLDYGYTF
CDR3nt: TGTGCCAGCAGGCGTACTTTAGACTATGGCTACACCTTC

d_gene: NA
v_gene: TRBV9
abundance: few
j_gene: TRBJ1-2
CDR3aa: CASSGPGFGEKGYTF
CDR3nt: TGTGCCAGCAGCGGCCCCGGGTTCGGGGAAAAGGGCTACACCTTC

d_gene: NA
v_gene: TRBV19
abundance: NA
j_gene: TRBJ1-1
CDR3aa: CASSIARVNTEAFF
CDR3nt: TGTGCCAGTAGTATAGCGAGGGTTAACACTGAAGCTTTCTTT

d_gene: TRBD1
v_gene: TRBV5-5
abundance: NA
j_gene: TRBJ1-2
CDR3aa: CASSTGQGNGYTF
CDR3nt: TGTGCCAGCAGCACAGGACAGGGCAATGGCTACACCTTC

d_gene: TRBD2
v_gene: TRBV7-7
abundance: NA
j_gene: TRBJ2-5
CDR3aa: CASSLGGSGGRRETQYF
CDR3nt: TGTGCCAGCAGCTTAGGAGGTAGCGGGGGCCGCCGGGAGACCCAGTACTTC

d_gene: TRBD1
v_gene: TRBV7-6
abundance: few
j_gene: TRBJ2-7
CDR3aa: CASSLAGTGTDSYEQYF
CDR3nt: TGTGCCAGCAGCTTAGCGGGAACCGGGACAGACTCCTACGAGCAGTACTTC

d_gene: NA
v_gene: TRBV11-3
abundance: NA
j_gene: TRBJ2-7
CDR3aa: CASTQGRLSPYEQYF
CDR3nt: TGTGCCAGCACCCAGGGGCGCCTAAGCCCCTACGAGCAGTACTTC

d_gene: NA
v_gene: TRBV5-1
abundance: NA
j_gene: TRBJ1-6
CDR3aa: CASSPEQSSPLHF
CDR3nt: TGCGCCAGCAGCCCGGAACAGTCATCACCCCTCCACTTT

d_gene: NA
v_gene: TRBV29-1
abundance: NA
j_gene: TRBJ2-5
CDR3aa: CSVDDRRSIHF
CDR3nt: TGCAGCGTGGATGACAGGCGATCCATTCACTTC

d_gene: NA
v_gene: TRBV6-1
abundance: NA
j_gene: TRBJ2-1
CDR3aa: CASSEIGASNEQFF
CDR3nt: TGTGCCAGCAGTGAAATTGGTGCGTCGAATGAGCAGTTCTTC

d_gene: TRBD1
v_gene: TRBV4-1
abundance: once
j_gene: TRBJ1-2
CDR3aa: CASSQGGQGGNYGYTF
CDR3nt: TGCGCCAGCAGCCAAGGAGGACAGGGTGGGAACTATGGCTACACCTTC

d_gene: TRBD2
v_gene: TRBV27
abundance: NA
j_gene: TRBJ2-2
CDR3aa: CASSSSGRGDTGELFF
CDR3nt: TGTGCCAGCAGTTCCTCGGGGAGGGGAGACACCGGGGAGCTGTTTTTT

d_gene: TRBD2
v_gene: TRBV9
abundance: once
j_gene: TRBJ2-7
CDR3aa: CASSPGTSGTYEQYF
CDR3nt: TGTGCCAGCAGCCCCGGGACTAGCGGGACTTACGAGCAGTACTTC